The T cell receptor (beta chain) under discussion was sequenced for a study of molecular identifiers for immune sequencing clone quantification. A few counts support this clonotype. Antigen unknown. Study outcomes and limitations: Clonotypes surpassing 20 RNA copies contained over 97% of effector molecules, versus under 1% in naive cells. Spiked-in Jurkat TCR RNA corresponding to one cell was reported as detectable against approximately 1 million naive cells.

Trimming shortened V by 4 bases and J by 8 bases, and 12 bases separated the two germline ends. Germline V gene sequence: CDR1 LGHNA, CDR2 YSLEER. The CDR3 is 13 amino acids. The authors built bulk TCR libraries by previously described methods with listed TCR primers. TCRdb re-derived calls from the PCR reads in MiXCR, one entry per CDR3 protein. The sample holds approximately 550,000 distinct CDR3 sequences, approximately 25% seen once. This receptor was obtained from a human donor in good health. Some libraries in this study had Jurkat cell RNA spiked in. The sample consisted of naive CD8+ T cells from blood, with Jurkat cell RNA spiked in. Subset reported: FACS-sorted CD8+CD4-CCR7+CD45RA+ naive T cells. The rearrangement uses TRBV4-3 and TRBJ1-3, with D unclear. CDR3 in amino acids: CASSRGVGDTIYF. Here the CDR3 DNA reads TGCGCCAGCAGCCGAGGTGTTGGGGACACCATATATTTT.